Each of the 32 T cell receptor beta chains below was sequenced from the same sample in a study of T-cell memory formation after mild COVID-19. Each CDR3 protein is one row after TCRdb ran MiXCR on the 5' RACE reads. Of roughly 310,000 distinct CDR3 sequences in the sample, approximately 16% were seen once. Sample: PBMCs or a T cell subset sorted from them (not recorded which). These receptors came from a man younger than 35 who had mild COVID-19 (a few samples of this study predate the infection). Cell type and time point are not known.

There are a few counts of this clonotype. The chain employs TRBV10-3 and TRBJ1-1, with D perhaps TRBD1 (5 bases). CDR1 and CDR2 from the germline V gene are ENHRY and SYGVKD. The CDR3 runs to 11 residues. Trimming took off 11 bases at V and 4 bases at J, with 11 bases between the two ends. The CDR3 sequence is CAVQVSTEAFF. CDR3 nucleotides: TGTGCCGTACAGGTTAGCACTGAAGCTTTCTTT.

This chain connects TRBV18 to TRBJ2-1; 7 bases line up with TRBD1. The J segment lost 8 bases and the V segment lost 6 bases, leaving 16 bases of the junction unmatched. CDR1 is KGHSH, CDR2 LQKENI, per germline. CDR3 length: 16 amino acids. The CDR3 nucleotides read TGTGCCAGCTCTCCTACAGGGGTAAGCTCGGGCGATGAGCAGTTCTTC. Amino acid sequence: CASSPTGVSSGDEQFF.

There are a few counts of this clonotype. CDR3 residues: CASSPWGGLGLGYTF. Written as DNA, the CDR3 is TGTGCCAGCAGCCCCTGGGGGGGGTTAGGCCTAGGCTACACCTTC. The chain couples TRBV7-3 to TRBJ1-2; the D gene is possibly TRBD1 (5 bases). The germline V and J ends were trimmed by 5 bases and 8 bases, with 21 bases remaining between them. CDR3 length: 15 amino acids. Germline CDR1 reads SGHTA; CDR2 reads FQGTGA.

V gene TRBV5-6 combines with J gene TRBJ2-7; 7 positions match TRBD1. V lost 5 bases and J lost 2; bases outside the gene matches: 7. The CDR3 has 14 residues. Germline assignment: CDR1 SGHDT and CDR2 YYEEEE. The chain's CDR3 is CASRLQGPAYEQYF. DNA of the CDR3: TGTGCCAGCAGATTACAGGGGCCCGCCTACGAGCAGTACTTC.

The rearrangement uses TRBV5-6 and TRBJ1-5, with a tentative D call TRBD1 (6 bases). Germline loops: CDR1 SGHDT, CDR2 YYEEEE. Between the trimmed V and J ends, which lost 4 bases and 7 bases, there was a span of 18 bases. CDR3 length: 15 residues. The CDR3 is CASSAGDSGGQPQHF. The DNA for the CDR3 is TGTGCCAGCAGCGCAGGGGACTCTGGGGGGCAGCCCCAGCATTTT.

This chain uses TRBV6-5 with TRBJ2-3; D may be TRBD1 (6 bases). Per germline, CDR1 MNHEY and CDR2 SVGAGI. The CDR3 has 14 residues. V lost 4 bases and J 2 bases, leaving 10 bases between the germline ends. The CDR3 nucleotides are TGTGCCAGCAGTTTACAGGGATTCACAGATACGCAGTATTTT. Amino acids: CASSLQGFTDTQYF.

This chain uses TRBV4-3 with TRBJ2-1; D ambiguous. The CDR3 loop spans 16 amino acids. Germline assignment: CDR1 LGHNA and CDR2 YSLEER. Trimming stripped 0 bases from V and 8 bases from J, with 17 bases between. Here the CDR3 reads CASSQDDPFGGDEQFF. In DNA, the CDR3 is TGCGCCAGCAGCCAAGATGACCCCTTTGGCGGCGATGAGCAGTTCTTC.

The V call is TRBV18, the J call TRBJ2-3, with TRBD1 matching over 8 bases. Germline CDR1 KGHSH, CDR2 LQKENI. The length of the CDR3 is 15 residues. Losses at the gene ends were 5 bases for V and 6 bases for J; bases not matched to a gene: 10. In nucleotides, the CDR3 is TGTGCCAGCTCATCAACAGGGGGTACTGGGGATACGCAGTATTTT. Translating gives CASSSTGGTGDTQYF. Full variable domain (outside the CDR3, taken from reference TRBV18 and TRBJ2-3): NAGVMQNPRHLVRRRGQEARLRCSPMKGHSHVYWYRQLPEEGLKFMVYLQKENIIDESGMPKERFSAEFPKEGPSILRIQQVVRGDSAAYFCASSSTGGTGDTQYFGPGTRLTVL.

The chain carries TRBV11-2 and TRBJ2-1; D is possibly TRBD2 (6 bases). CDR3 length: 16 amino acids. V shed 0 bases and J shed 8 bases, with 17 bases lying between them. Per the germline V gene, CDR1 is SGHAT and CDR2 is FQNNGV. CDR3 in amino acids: CASSLEWGLGFDEQFF. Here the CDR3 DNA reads TGTGCCAGCAGCTTAGAGTGGGGACTGGGATTTGATGAGCAGTTCTTC.

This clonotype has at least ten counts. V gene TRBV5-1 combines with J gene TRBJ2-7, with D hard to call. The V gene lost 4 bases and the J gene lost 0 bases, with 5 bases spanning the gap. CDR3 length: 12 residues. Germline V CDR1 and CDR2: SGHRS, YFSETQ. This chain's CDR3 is CASSINSYEQYF. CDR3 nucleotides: TGCGCCAGCAGCATTAACTCCTACGAGCAGTACTTC.

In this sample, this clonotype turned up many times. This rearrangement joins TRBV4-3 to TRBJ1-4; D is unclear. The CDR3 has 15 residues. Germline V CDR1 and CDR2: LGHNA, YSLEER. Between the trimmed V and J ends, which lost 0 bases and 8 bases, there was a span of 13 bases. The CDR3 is CASSQDVGSGEKLFF. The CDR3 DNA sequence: TGCGCCAGCAGCCAAGATGTCGGTTCGGGAGAAAAACTGTTTTTT.

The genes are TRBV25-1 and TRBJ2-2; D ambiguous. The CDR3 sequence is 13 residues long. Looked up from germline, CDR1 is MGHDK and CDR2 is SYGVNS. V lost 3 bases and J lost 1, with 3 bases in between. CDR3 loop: CASSDGNTGELFF. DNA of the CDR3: TGTGCCAGCAGTGATGGGAACACCGGGGAGCTGTTTTTT.

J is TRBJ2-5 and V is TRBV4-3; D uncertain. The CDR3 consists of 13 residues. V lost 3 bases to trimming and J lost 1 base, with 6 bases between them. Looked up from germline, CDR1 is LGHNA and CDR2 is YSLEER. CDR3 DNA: TGCGCCAGCAGCCATGGCCCCCAAGAGACCCAGTACTTC. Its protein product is CASSHGPQETQYF.

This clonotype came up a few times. The CDR3: CASSPGIGDSPRETQYF. In nucleotides, the CDR3 is TGTGCCAGCAGCCCCGGCATAGGGGACAGCCCTAGGGAGACCCAGTACTTC. This rearrangement joins TRBV7-9 to TRBJ2-5, with TRBD1 matching 7 bases. The length of the CDR3 is 17 residues. Losses at the gene ends were 5 bases for V and 5 bases for J; bases not matched to a gene: 17. Germline values: CDR1 SEHNR, CDR2 FQNEAQ (reference sequence).

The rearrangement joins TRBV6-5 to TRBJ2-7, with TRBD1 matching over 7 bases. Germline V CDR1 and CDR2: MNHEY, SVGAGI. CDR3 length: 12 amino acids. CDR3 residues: CASSYRPRGYNV. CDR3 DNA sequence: TGTGCCAGCAGTTACCGCCCCAGGGGGTATAACGTC.

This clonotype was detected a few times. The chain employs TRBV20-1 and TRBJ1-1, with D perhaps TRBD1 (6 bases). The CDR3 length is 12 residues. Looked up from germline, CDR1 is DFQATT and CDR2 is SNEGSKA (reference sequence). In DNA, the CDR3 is TGCAGCGCAAGACAGGAGCCTTTAGGGGCTTTCTTT. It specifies CSARQEPLGAFF.

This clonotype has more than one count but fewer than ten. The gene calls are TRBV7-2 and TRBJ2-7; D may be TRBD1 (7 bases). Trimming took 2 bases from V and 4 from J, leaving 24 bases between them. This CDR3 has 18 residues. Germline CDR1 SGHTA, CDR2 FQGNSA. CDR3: CASSLRRGTAGPGYEQYF. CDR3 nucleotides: TGTGCCAGCAGCTTAAGGAGGGGGACAGCCGGACCGGGATACGAGCAGTACTTC.

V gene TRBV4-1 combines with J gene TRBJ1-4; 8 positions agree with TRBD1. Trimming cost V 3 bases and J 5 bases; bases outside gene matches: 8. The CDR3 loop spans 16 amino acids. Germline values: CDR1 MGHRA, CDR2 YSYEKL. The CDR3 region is CASSQLDRGQNEKLFF. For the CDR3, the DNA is TGCGCCAGCAGCCAGCTCGACAGGGGACAAAATGAAAAACTGTTTTTT.

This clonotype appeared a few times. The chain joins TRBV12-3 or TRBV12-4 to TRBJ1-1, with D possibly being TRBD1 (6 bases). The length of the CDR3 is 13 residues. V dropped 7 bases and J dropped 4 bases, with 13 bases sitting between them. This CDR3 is CASKRGDSTEAFF. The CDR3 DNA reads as TGTGCCAGCAAAAGGGGGGATAGCACTGAAGCTTTCTTT.

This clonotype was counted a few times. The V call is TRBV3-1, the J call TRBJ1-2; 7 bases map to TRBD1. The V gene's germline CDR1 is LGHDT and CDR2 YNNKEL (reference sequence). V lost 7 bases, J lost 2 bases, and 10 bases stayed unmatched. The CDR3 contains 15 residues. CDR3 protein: CASTQSTGSNYGYTF. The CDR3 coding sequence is TGTGCCAGCACCCAGTCGACAGGGTCGAACTATGGCTACACCTTC.

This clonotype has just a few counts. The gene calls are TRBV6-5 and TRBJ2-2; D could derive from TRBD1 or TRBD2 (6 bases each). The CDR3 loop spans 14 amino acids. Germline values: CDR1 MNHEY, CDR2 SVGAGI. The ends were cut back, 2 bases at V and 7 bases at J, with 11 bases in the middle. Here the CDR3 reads CASSYRRGHGELFF. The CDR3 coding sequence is TGTGCCAGCAGTTACCGCCGGGGGCACGGGGAGCTGTTTTTT.

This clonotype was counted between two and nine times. In nucleotides, the CDR3 is TGCGCCAGCAGCCACGACGGACTAGCAAAGACCCAGTACTTC. Translating it yields CASSHDGLAKTQYF. The chain employs TRBV4-1 and TRBJ2-5; 8 bases map to TRBD2. CDR1 is MGHRA, CDR2 YSYEKL, per germline. V lost 3 bases and J lost 6; bases outside the gene matches: 6. The CDR3 runs 14 residues.

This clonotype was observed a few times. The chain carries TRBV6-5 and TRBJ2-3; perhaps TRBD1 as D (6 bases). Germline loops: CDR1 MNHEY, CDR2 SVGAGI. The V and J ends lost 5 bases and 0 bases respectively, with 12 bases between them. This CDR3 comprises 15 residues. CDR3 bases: TGTGCCAGCAGTCGAACAGGGATTAGCACAGATACGCAGTATTTT. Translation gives CASSRTGISTDTQYF.

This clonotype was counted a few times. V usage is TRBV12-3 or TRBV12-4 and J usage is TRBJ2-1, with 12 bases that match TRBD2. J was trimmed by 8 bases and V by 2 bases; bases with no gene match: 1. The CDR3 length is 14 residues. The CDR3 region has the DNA TGTGCCAGCAGTTTACTAGCGGGGGGGCATGAGCAGTTCTTC. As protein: CASSLLAGGHEQFF.

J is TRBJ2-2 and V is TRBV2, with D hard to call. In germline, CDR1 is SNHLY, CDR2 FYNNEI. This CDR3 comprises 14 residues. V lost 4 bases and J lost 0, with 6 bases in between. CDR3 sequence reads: CASSGAANTGELFF. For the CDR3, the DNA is TGTGCCAGCAGTGGGGCGGCGAACACCGGGGAGCTGTTTTTT.

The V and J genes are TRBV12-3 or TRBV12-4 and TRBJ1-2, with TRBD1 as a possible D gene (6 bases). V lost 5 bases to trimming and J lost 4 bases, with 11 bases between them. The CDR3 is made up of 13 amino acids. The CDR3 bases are TGTGCCAGCAGTCAGGACAGAGTCTATGGCTACACCTTC. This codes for CASSQDRVYGYTF.

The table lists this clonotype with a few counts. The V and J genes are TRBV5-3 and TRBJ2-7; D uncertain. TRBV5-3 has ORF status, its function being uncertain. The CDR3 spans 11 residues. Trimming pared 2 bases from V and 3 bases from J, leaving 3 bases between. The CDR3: CARSLRYEQYF. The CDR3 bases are TGTGCCAGAAGCTTACGCTACGAGCAGTACTTC.

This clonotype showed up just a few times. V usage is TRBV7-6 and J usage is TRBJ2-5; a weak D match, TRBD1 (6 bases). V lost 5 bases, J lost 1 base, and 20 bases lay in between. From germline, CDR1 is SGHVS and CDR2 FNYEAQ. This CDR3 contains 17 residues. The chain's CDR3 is CASSPTQGRQPQETQYF. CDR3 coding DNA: TGTGCCAGCAGCCCAACCCAGGGGCGACAGCCCCAAGAGACCCAGTACTTC.

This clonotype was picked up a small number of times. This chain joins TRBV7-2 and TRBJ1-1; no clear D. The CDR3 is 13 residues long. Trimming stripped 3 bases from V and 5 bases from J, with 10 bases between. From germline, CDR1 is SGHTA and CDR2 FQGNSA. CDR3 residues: CASSFYGGTEAFF. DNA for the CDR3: TGTGCCAGCAGCTTTTACGGAGGTACTGAAGCTTTCTTT.

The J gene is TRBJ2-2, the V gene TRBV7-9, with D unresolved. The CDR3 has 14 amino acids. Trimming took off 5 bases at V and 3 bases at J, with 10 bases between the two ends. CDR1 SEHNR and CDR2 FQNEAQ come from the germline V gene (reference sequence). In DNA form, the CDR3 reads TGTGCCAGCAGCCGGGCCGCCTACACCGGGGAGCTGTTTTTT. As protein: CASSRAAYTGELFF.

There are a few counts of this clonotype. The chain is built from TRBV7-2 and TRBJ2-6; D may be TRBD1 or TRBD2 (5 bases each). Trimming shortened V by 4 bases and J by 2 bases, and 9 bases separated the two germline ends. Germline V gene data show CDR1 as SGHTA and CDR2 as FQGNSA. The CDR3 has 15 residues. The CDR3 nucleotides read TGTGCCAGCAGCTGGGGGTGGACTGGGGCCAACGTCCTGACTTTC. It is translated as CASSWGWTGANVLTF.

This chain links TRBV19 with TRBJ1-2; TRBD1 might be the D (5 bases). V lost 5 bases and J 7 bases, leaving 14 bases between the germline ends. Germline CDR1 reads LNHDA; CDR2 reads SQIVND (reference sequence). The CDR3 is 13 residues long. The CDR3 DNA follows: TGTGCCAGTAGTCCCTCGGGGGGGTCTGGCTACACCTTC. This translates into CASSPSGGSGYTF.